Below are 10 T cell receptor beta chains sequenced from a single sample in a study of cytomegalovirus exposure and HLA in healthy donors. It was with 60 Vbeta and 13 Jbeta primers that the PCR ran. This table comes from immunoSEQ multiplex PCR, and its TCRdb copy is limited to in-frame clones, with some not included. The sample includes some 140,000 clones, 65% to 80% seen only once; the top ten take 4%. Sequencing was performed on PBMCs. Every receptor here comes from a woman in her thirties or forties in good health and CMV-seronegative.

This chain joins TRBV5-5 and TRBJ2-7; D is undetermined. This CDR3 region has 16 residues. Germline lookup yields CDR1 SGHKS and CDR2 YYEKEE (reference sequence). V was shortened by 1 base and J by 0 bases, with 14 bases between the two germline ends. CDR3 residues: CASSLSLGSSSYEQYF. As DNA, the CDR3 is TGTGCCAGCAGCTTGTCCCTCGGTAGCAGCTCCTACGAGCAGTACTTC. The full variable domain, in which reference TRBV5-5 and TRBJ2-7 provide the parts outside the CDR3, is DAGVTQSPTHLIKTRGQQVTLRCSPISGHKSVSWYQQVLGQGPQFIFQYYEKEERGRGNFPDRFSARQFPNYSSELNVNALLLGDSALYLCASSLSLGSSSYEQYFGPGTRLTVT.

The chain has TRBV6-1 and TRBJ2-6; no clear D gene. CDR1 is MNHNS and CDR2 is SASEGT in the germline V gene. Trimming shortened V by 3 bases and J by 0 bases, and 3 bases separated the two germline ends. This CDR3 comprises 14 residues. This CDR3 is CASSDYSGANVLTF. DNA of the CDR3: TGTGCCAGCAGTGACTACTCTGGGGCCAACGTCCTGACTTTC.

This chain connects TRBV7-2 to TRBJ2-3; 7 nucleotides line up with TRBD2. Looked up from germline, CDR1 is SGHTA and CDR2 is FQGNSA. This CDR3 has 16 amino acids. J was trimmed by 4 bases and V by 2 bases; bases with no gene match: 9. The CDR3 region is CASSLRLGGSSDTQYF. CDR3 coding DNA: TGTGCCAGCAGCTTAAGGCTTGGCGGGAGCTCAGATACGCAGTATTTT.

The V and J genes are TRBV10-1 and TRBJ2-5, with D possibly TRBD2 on 7 matching bases. The CDR3 has 13 amino acids. The germline V and J ends were trimmed by 7 bases and 7 bases, with 16 bases remaining between them. Germline assignment: CDR1 WNHNN and CDR2 SYGVQD (reference sequence). In nucleotides, the CDR3 is TGCGCCAGCACTAGCGGATTAGGGGGGACCCAGTACTTC. Translation gives CASTSGLGGTQYF.

On this clone: At one end, the junction sequence differs from germline, possibly due to a read error. The chain is built from TRBV7-9 and TRBJ1-2, with 9 positions matching TRBD1. The CDR3 is made up of 15 amino acids. From germline, CDR1 is SEHNR and CDR2 FQNEAQ (reference sequence). CDR3 DNA sequence: TGTGCCAGCAGCTTAGTACAGGGGGCGAACTATGGCCACACCTTC. Its protein is CASSLVQGANYGHTF.

V and J are TRBV6-1 and TRBJ2-3; 7 bases map to TRBD1. The germline gives CDR1 MNHNS, CDR2 SASEGT. The CDR3 loop spans 14 amino acids. The V gene end was trimmed by 6 bases and the J gene end by 6 bases; junction bases not matched to a gene: 9. Here the CDR3 DNA reads TGTGCCAGCAGGAGACAGGGCCTTGGGGATACGCAGTATTTT. This gives the protein CASRRQGLGDTQYF.

The rearrangement uses TRBV6-6 and TRBJ1-3; 7 bases agree with TRBD1. Looked up from germline, CDR1 is MNHNY and CDR2 is SVGAGI (reference sequence). V shed 2 bases and J 4 bases; nucleotides not matched to a gene: 8. The CDR3 has 16 amino acids. CDR3 nucleotides: TGTGCCAGCAGTTACGAACGACAGGGCTCCGGAAACACCATATATTTT. Its protein product is CASSYERQGSGNTIYF.

In this sample, this clone turned up once. CDR3 loop: CASSAIRGGSTDTQYF. Written as DNA, the CDR3 is TGTGCCAGCAGTGCGATCCGGGGAGGCAGCACAGATACGCAGTATTTT. The chain combines TRBV2 with TRBJ2-3; TRBD2 might be the D (6 bases). This CDR3 has 16 amino acids. Germline V lookup: CDR1 SNHLY, CDR2 FYNNEI. V was cut by 4 bases and J by 0 bases, with 14 bases left in between. The full variable domain, rest sourced from reference TRBV2 and TRBJ2-3, is EPEVTQTPSHQVTQMGQEVILRCVPISNHLYFYWYRQILGQKVEFLVSFYNNEISEKSEIFDDQFSVERPDGSNFTLKIRSTKLEDSAMYFCASSAIRGGSTDTQYFGPGTRLTVL.

The chain has TRBV7-2 and TRBJ1-6; D unclear. The CDR3 is made up of 15 amino acids. V lost 7 bases and J 8 bases, leaving 18 bases between the germline ends. CDR1 is SGHTA, CDR2 FQGNSA, per germline. The CDR3 sequence is CASKDDDSTYSPLHF. The CDR3 nucleotides are TGTGCCAGCAAGGATGATGACTCGACCTATTCACCCCTCCACTTT.

The rearrangement links TRBV27 to TRBJ2-1; D might be TRBD1 (6 bases). Deletions cut 3 bases from V and 8 bases from J, with 17 bases between. CDR1 is MNHEY, CDR2 SMNVEV, per germline (reference sequence). The length of the CDR3 is 15 residues. CDR3 loop: CASSLWGRILDEQFF. The DNA for the CDR3 is TGTGCCAGCAGTTTGTGGGGGCGCATCTTGGATGAGCAGTTCTTC.